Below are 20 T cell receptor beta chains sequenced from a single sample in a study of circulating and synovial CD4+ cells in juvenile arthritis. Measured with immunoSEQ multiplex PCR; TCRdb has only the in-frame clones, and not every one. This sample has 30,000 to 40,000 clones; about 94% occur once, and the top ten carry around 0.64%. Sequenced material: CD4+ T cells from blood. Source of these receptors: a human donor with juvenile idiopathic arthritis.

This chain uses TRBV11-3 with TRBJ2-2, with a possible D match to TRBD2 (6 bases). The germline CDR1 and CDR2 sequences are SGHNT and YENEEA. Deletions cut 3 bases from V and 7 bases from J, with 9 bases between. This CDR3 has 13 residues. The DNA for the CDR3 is TGTGCCAGCAGCTTGGGGGGAGGCGGGGAGCTGTTTTTT. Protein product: CASSLGGGGELFF.

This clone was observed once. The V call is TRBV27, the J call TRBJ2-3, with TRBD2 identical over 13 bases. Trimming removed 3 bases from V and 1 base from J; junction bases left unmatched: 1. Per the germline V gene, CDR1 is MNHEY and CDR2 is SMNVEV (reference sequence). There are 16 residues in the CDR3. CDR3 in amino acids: CASSFGLAGGTDTQYF. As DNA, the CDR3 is TGTGCCAGCAGTTTCGGACTAGCGGGGGGCACAGATACGCAGTATTTT.

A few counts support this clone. The CDR3 sequence: CASSLGGGNQPQHF. CDR3 DNA sequence: TGTGCCAGCAGTTTAGGGGGGGGCAATCAGCCCCAGCATTTT. The chain recombines TRBV27 with TRBJ1-5, with D possibly TRBD1 on 5 matching bases. Germline V CDR1 and CDR2: MNHEY, SMNVEV (reference sequence). Trimming took off 2 bases at V and 2 bases at J, with 7 bases between the two ends. The CDR3 is 14 amino acids.

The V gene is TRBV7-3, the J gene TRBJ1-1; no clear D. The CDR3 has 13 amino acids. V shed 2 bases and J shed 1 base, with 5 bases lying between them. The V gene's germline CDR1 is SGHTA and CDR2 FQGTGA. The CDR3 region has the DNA TGTGCCAGCAGCTTAGGCAGGAACACTGAAGCTTTCTTT. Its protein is CASSLGRNTEAFF.

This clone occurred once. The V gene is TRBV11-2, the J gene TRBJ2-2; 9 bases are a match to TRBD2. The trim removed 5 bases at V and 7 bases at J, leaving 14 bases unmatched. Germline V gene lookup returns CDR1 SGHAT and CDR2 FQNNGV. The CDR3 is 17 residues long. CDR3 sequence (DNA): TGTGCCAGCAGCCCCTTGAGGAGCGGGGGGAAGATCGGGGAGCTGTTTTTT. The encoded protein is CASSPLRSGGKIGELFF.

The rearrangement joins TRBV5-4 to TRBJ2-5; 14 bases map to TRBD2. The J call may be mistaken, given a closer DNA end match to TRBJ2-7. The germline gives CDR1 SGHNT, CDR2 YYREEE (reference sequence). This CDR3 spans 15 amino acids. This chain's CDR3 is CASSPGLAGGNEQYF. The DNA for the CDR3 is TGTGCCAGCAGCCCTGGACTAGCGGGGGGAAACGAGCAGTACTTC.

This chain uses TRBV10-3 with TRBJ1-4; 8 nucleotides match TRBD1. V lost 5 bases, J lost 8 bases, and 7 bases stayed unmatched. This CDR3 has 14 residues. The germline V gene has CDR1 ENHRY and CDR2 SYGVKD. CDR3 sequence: CAISNQGAGEKLFF. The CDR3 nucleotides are TGTGCCATCAGTAACCAGGGGGCTGGGGAAAAACTGTTTTTT.

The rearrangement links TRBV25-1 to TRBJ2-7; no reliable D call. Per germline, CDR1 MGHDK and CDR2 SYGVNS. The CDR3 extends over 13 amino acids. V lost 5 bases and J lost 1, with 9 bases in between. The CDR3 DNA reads TGTGCCAGCAGTATGGAACAGTCCTACGAGCAGTACTTC. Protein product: CASSMEQSYEQYF.

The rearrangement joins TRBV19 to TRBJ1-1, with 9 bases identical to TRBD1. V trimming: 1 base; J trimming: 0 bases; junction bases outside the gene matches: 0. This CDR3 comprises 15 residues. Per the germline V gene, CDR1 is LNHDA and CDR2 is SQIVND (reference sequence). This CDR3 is CASSIGDRVNTEAFF. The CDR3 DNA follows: TGTGCCAGTAGTATAGGGGACAGGGTGAACACTGAAGCTTTCTTT.

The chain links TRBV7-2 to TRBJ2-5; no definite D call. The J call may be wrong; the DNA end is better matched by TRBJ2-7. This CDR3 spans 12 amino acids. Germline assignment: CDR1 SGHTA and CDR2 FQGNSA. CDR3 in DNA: TGTGCCAGCAGCTTAGTCGCCTACGAGCAGTACTTC. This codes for CASSLVAYEQYF.

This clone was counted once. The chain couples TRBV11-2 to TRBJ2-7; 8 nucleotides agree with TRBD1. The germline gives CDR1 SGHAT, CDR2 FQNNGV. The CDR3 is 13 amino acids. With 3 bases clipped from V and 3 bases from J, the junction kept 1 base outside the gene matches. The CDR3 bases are TGTGCCAGCAGCTTTACAGGGGGCTACGAGCAGTACTTC. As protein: CASSFTGGYEQYF. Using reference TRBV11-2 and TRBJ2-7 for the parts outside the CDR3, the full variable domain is EAGVAQSPRYKIIEKRQSVAFWCNPISGHATLYWYQQILGQGPKLLIQFQNNGVVDDSQLPKDRFSAERLKGVDSTLKIQPAKLEDSAVYLCASSFTGGYEQYFGPGTRLTVT.

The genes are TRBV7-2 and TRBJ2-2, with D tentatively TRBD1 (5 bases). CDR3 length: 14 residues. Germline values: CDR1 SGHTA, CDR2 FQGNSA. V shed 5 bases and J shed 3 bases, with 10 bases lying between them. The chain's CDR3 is CASSPRRDTGELFF. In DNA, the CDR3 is TGTGCCAGCAGCCCCCGCAGGGACACCGGGGAGCTGTTTTTT. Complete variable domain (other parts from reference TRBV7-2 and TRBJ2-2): GAGVSQSPSNKVTEKGKDVELRCDPISGHTALYWYRQSLGQGLEFLIYFQGNSAPDKSGLPSDRFSAERTGGSVSTLTIQRTQQEDSAVYLCASSPRRDTGELFFGEGSRLTVL.

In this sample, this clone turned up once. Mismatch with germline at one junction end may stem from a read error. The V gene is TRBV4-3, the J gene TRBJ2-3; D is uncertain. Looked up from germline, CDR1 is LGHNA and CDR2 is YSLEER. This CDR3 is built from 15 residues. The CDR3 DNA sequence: TGCGCCAGCAGTCAAGTGGCGGTAGTCACAGATACGCAGTATTTT. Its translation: CASSQVAVVTDTQYF.

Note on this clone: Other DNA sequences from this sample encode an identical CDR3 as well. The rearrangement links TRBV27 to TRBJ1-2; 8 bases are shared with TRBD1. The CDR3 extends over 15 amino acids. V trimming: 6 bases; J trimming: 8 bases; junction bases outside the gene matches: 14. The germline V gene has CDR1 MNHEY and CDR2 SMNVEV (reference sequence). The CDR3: CASSFNHRGLGGYTF. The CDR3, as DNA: TGTGCCAGCAGCTTTAACCACAGGGGGTTGGGAGGCTACACCTTC.

In DNA, the CDR3 is TGTGCCAGCAGTGACTGGACAGGTGATGGCTACACCTTC. Translation: CASSDWTGDGYTF. V gene TRBV6-5 combines with J gene TRBJ1-2, with 7 positions matching TRBD1. This CDR3 contains 13 residues. Germline V gives CDR1 MNHEY, CDR2 SVGAGI. Trimming cost V 5 bases and J 6 bases; bases outside gene matches: 6.

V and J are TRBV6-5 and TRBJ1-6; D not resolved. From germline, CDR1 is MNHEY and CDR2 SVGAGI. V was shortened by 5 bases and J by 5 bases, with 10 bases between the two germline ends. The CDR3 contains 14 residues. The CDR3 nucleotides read TGTGCCAGCAGTCCATTCTCGGATAATTCACCCCTCCACTTT. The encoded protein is CASSPFSDNSPLHF.

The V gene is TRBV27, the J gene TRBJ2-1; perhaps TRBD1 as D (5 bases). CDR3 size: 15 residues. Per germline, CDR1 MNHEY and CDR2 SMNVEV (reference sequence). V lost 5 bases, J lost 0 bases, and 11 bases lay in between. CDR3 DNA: TGTGCCAGCAGTCCCACAGGTAGCTCCTACAATGAGCAGTTCTTC. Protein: CASSPTGSSYNEQFF.

The CDR3 sequence: CAISGGSEKLFF. The CDR3, as DNA: TGTGCCATCAGTGGTGGGAGTGAAAAACTGTTTTTT. This rearrangement joins TRBV10-3 to TRBJ1-4, with no clear D. The V end was cut by 4 bases, the J end by 7 bases, with 7 bases between. The CDR3 runs to 12 residues. The V gene's germline CDR1 is ENHRY and CDR2 SYGVKD.

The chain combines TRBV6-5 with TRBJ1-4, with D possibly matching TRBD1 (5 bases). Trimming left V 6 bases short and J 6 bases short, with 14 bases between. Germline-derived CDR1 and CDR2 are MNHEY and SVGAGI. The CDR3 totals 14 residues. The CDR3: CASRNGGRDEKLFF. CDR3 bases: TGTGCCAGCAGAAATGGGGGGAGAGATGAAAAACTGTTTTTT.

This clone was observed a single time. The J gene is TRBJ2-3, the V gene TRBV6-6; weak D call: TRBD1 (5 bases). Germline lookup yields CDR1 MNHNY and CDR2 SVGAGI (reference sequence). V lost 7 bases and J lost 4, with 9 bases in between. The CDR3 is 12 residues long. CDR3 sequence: CASTDSPDTQYF. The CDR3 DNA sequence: TGTGCCAGCACCGACAGTCCAGATACGCAGTATTTT.